This is a list of T cell receptor beta chains from one sample in a study of T-cell reconstitution after alpha-beta-depleted transplantation in children. TCRdb redid the calling of the PCR reads with MiXCR, one entry per CDR3 protein. The sample records about 610,000 distinct CDR3 sequences, about 10% being singletons. This sample comprised PBMCs from the stem cell graft donor, obtained from the stem cell graft. These receptors all stem from a human donor who donated a stem cell graft to a child with acute myeloid leukemia. CDR3s include the opening cysteine and the closing phenylalanine or tryptophan. A D gene is named only where the DNA matches it firmly. Some rows mark clone size as missing; the rest say once, few, many or name a class of expanded clone.

size: .; D: .; J: TRBJ2-3; length: 15; V: TRBV29-1; CDR3: CSVSTGLSSTDTQYF; DNA: TGCAGCGTGTCCACAGGGTTATCTAGCACAGATACGCAGTATTTT
size: many; D: .; J: TRBJ2-7; length: 14; V: TRBV5-5; CDR3: CASSLDQGTGREYF; DNA: TGTGCCAGCAGCTTGGACCAGGGAACAGGGAGGGAGTACTTC
size: .; D: .; J: TRBJ1-1; length: 15; V: TRBV5-1; CDR3: CASSLTTGLNTEAFF; DNA: TGCGCCAGCAGCTTAACTACAGGACTGAACACTGAAGCTTTCTTT
size: .; D: .; J: TRBJ2-2; length: 14; V: TRBV5-1; CDR3: CASSPPVYGGELFF; DNA: TGCGCCAGCAGCCCTCCTGTGTACGGCGGGGAGCTGTTTTTT
size: .; D: .; J: TRBJ2-7; length: 15; V: TRBV3-1; CDR3: CASQDSRIGTYEQYF; DNA: TGTGCCAGCCAAGATTCGAGAATTGGGACCTACGAGCAGTACTTC
size: .; D: TRBD2; J: TRBJ2-2; length: 15; V: TRBV12-3/TRBV12-4; CDR3: CASSRTSVNAGELFF; DNA: TGTGCCAGCAGCCGGACTAGCGTGAACGCCGGGGAGCTGTTTTTT
size: few; D: TRBD2; J: TRBJ2-7; length: 15; V: TRBV28; CDR3: CASGTPGLGAYEQYF; DNA: TGTGCCAGCGGGACCCCGGGACTAGGTGCCTACGAGCAGTACTTC
size: .; D: .; J: TRBJ2-2; length: 13; V: TRBV9; CDR3: CASSVEATGELFF; DNA: TGTGCCAGCAGCGTAGAAGCCACCGGGGAGCTGTTTTTT
size: many; D: .; J: TRBJ2-1; length: 13; V: TRBV9; CDR3: CASSLMNSAEQFF; DNA: TGTGCCAGCAGCTTAATGAATAGCGCTGAGCAGTTCTTC
size: .; D: .; J: TRBJ2-1; length: 15; V: TRBV7-2; CDR3: CASSFGGEIYNEQFF; DNA: TGTGCCAGCAGCTTTGGGGGAGAGATCTACAATGAGCAGTTCTTC
size: .; D: TRBD1; J: TRBJ2-3; length: 17; V: TRBV27; CDR3: CASSLGDRGPSTDTQYF; DNA: TGTGCCAGCAGTTTAGGGGACAGGGGCCCTAGCACAGATACGCAGTATTTT
size: many; D: TRBD1; J: TRBJ2-7; length: 17; V: TRBV7-2; CDR3: CASSLGNLRDSSYEQYF; DNA: TGTGCCAGCAGCTTAGGGAACCTCCGGGACAGCTCCTACGAGCAGTACTTC
size: few; D: TRBD1; J: TRBJ1-2; length: 15; V: TRBV6-5; CDR3: CASSYSRQGTYGYTF; DNA: TGTGCCAGCAGTTACTCGAGACAGGGAACCTATGGCTACACCTTC
size: .; D: .; J: TRBJ2-7; length: 12; V: TRBV6-6; CDR3: CASSYSGETGYF; DNA: TGTGCCAGCAGTTACTCGGGGGAAACAGGGTACTTC
size: .; D: TRBD1; J: TRBJ2-7; length: 15; V: TRBV29-1; CDR3: CSVKTGGLSNYEQYF; DNA: TGCAGCGTTAAGACAGGGGGCCTCTCGAACTACGAGCAGTACTTC
size: .; D: .; J: TRBJ2-1; length: 12; V: TRBV7-9; CDR3: CASSWAGNEQFF; DNA: TGTGCCAGCAGCTGGGCCGGCAATGAGCAGTTCTTC
size: few; D: TRBD1; J: TRBJ2-7; length: 15; V: TRBV6-1; CDR3: CASSGRDRSSYEQYF; DNA: TGTGCCAGCAGTGGCCGGGACAGGAGCTCCTACGAGCAGTACTTC
size: few; D: .; J: TRBJ2-1; length: 13; V: TRBV7-9; CDR3: CASSADYDNEQFF; DNA: TGTGCCAGCAGCGCCGACTATGACAATGAGCAGTTCTTC
size: .; D: TRBD2; J: TRBJ2-4; length: 16; V: TRBV5-1; CDR3: CASSATSGRAENIQYF; DNA: TGCGCCAGCAGCGCGACTAGCGGGAGGGCCGAGAACATTCAGTACTTC
size: few; D: .; J: TRBJ2-1; length: 16; V: TRBV4-2; CDR3: CASSQEFRALYNEQFF; DNA: TGTGCCAGCAGCCAAGAATTCAGAGCCCTTTACAATGAGCAGTTCTTC
size: .; D: .; J: TRBJ2-1; length: 14; V: TRBV28; CDR3: CASSPRGQYNEQFF; DNA: TGTGCCAGCAGCCCCCGCGGGCAGTACAATGAGCAGTTCTTC
size: .; D: .; J: TRBJ1-5; length: 13; V: TRBV20-1; CDR3: CSASSGRDEAQHF; DNA: TGCAGTGCTAGCTCCGGCAGGGATGAAGCCCAGCATTTT
size: .; D: .; J: TRBJ1-6; length: 15; V: TRBV12-3/TRBV12-4; CDR3: CASSPTGFLSSPLHF; DNA: TGTGCCAGCAGCCCAACGGGGTTCTTGAGTTCACCCCTCCACTTT
size: many; D: TRBD2; J: TRBJ2-2; length: 17; V: TRBV15; CDR3: CATSKGLAGTNTGELFF; DNA: TGTGCCACCAGCAAGGGACTAGCGGGCACGAACACCGGGGAGCTGTTTTTT
size: few; D: .; J: TRBJ1-5; length: 11; V: TRBV29-1; CDR3: CSVDPRSPQHF; DNA: TGCAGCGTTGACCCGCGGAGTCCCCAGCATTTT
size: .; D: TRBD2; J: TRBJ2-3; length: 14; V: TRBV10-3; CDR3: CAISLAGATDTQYF; DNA: TGTGCCATCAGTTTAGCGGGGGCGACAGATACGCAGTATTTT
size: .; D: .; J: TRBJ2-7; length: 14; V: TRBV5-1; CDR3: CASSLAVSQDEQYF; DNA: TGCGCCAGCAGCTTGGCCGTTAGTCAGGACGAGCAGTACTTC
size: few; D: .; J: TRBJ1-3; length: 11; V: TRBV11-2; CDR3: CASSFQNTIYF; DNA: TGTGCCAGCAGCTTTCAAAACACCATATATTTT
size: .; D: TRBD1; J: TRBJ2-1; length: 16; V: TRBV2; CDR3: CASSPPGQVSYNEQFF; DNA: TGTGCCAGCAGTCCCCCGGGACAGGTTTCTTACAATGAGCAGTTCTTC
size: many; D: .; J: TRBJ2-1; length: 14; V: TRBV12-3/TRBV12-4; CDR3: CASSLGRRENEQFF; DNA: TGTGCCAGCAGTTTAGGGCGAAGGGAGAATGAGCAGTTCTTC
size: .; D: .; J: TRBJ2-6; length: 16; V: TRBV14; CDR3: CASSQDRPPGANVLTF; DNA: TGTGCCAGCAGCCAAGATAGGCCCCCTGGGGCCAACGTCCTGACTTTC
size: .; D: TRBD2; J: TRBJ2-1; length: 16; V: TRBV15; CDR3: CATSAWLAGGVNEQFF; DNA: TGTGCCACCAGCGCTTGGCTAGCGGGAGGGGTCAATGAGCAGTTCTTC
size: .; D: .; J: TRBJ1-5; length: 12; V: TRBV29-1; CDR3: CSVVDNSGPQHF; DNA: TGCAGCGTTGTCGATAATAGTGGGCCCCAGCATTTT
size: many; D: .; J: TRBJ2-5; length: 15; V: TRBV6-5; CDR3: CASSPRTVTQETQYF; DNA: TGTGCCAGCAGCCCTCGGACGGTCACCCAAGAGACCCAGTACTTC
size: few; D: .; J: TRBJ1-1; length: 14; V: TRBV30; CDR3: CAWIPGQPYTEAFF; DNA: TGTGCCTGGATCCCCGGACAGCCTTACACTGAAGCTTTCTTT
size: few; D: .; J: TRBJ1-3; length: 13; V: TRBV12-3/TRBV12-4; CDR3: CASCQSPGNTIYF; DNA: TGTGCCAGTTGCCAGAGTCCTGGAAACACCATATATTTT
size: many; D: TRBD1; J: TRBJ2-7; length: 17; V: TRBV7-2; CDR3: CASSKYTGGAPSYEQYF; DNA: TGTGCCAGCAGCAAGTATACAGGGGGCGCACCCTCCTACGAGCAGTACTTC
size: .; D: .; J: TRBJ2-4; length: 10; V: TRBV30; CDR3: CAWSLPIQYF; DNA: TGTGCCTGGAGTCTTCCCATTCAGTACTTC
size: .; D: .; J: TRBJ1-1; length: 11; V: TRBV28; CDR3: CASSFSLSAFF; DNA: TGTGCCAGCAGTTTTTCTCTCTCGGCTTTCTTT
size: .; D: .; J: TRBJ2-4; length: 12; V: TRBV29-1; CDR3: CSVEGGANIQYF; DNA: TGCAGCGTTGAAGGAGGGGCCAACATTCAGTACTTC
size: many; D: .; J: TRBJ2-3; length: 13; V: TRBV10-3; CDR3: CAIRTDYTDTQYF; DNA: TGTGCCATCAGAACGGACTACACAGATACGCAGTATTTT
size: .; D: TRBD1; J: TRBJ1-5; length: 13; V: TRBV24-1; CDR3: CATSATGGQPQHF; DNA: TGTGCCACCAGTGCGACAGGGGGCCAGCCCCAGCATTTT
size: few; D: .; J: TRBJ2-3; length: 14; V: TRBV7-3; CDR3: CASSSGQPLDTQYF; DNA: TGTGCCAGCAGCTCCGGACAGCCTTTGGATACGCAGTATTTT
size: few; D: TRBD2; J: TRBJ2-1; length: 15; V: TRBV20-1; CDR3: CSASPPGGPYNEQFF; DNA: TGCAGTGCTAGCCCCCCGGGAGGTCCCTACAATGAGCAGTTCTTC
size: many; D: .; J: TRBJ1-6; length: 14; V: TRBV12-3/TRBV12-4; CDR3: CASSLLQDNSPLHF; DNA: TGTGCCAGCAGTTTACTACAGGATAATTCACCCCTCCACTTT
size: few; D: .; J: TRBJ2-1; length: 16; V: TRBV7-9; CDR3: CASSGENVLSYNEQFF; DNA: TGTGCCAGCAGTGGTGAGAATGTCCTCTCCTACAATGAGCAGTTCTTC
size: many; D: TRBD2; J: TRBJ2-7; length: 13; V: TRBV6-2/TRBV6-3; CDR3: CASGRAGSTEQYF; DNA: TGTGCCAGCGGGAGGGCCGGATCTACCGAGCAGTACTTC
size: many; D: TRBD2; J: TRBJ2-1; length: 15; V: TRBV12-3/TRBV12-4; CDR3: CASSLRPSGSNEQFF; DNA: TGTGCCAGCAGCCTACGCCCTAGCGGTAGCAATGAGCAGTTCTTC
size: many; D: .; J: TRBJ1-1; length: 14; V: TRBV7-2; CDR3: CASNKRQSNTEAFF; DNA: TGTGCCAGCAACAAAAGACAGTCGAACACTGAAGCTTTCTTT
size: many; D: .; J: TRBJ2-1; length: 16; V: TRBV7-2; CDR3: CASSLWFSKINNEQFF; DNA: TGTGCCAGCAGCTTATGGTTTAGCAAAATCAACAATGAGCAGTTCTTC
size: few; D: TRBD2; J: TRBJ2-1; length: 17; V: TRBV4-3; CDR3: CASSLISGVSSYNEQFF; DNA: TGCGCCAGCAGCTTGATTAGCGGGGTCAGCTCCTACAATGAGCAGTTCTTC
size: few; D: .; J: TRBJ2-7; length: 15; V: TRBV29-1; CDR3: CSVKGETNRVNEQYF; DNA: TGCAGCGTTAAGGGAGAGACAAACCGGGTCAACGAGCAGTACTTC
size: .; D: .; J: TRBJ2-5; length: 14; V: TRBV20-1; CDR3: CSARARTRQETQYF; DNA: TGCAGTGCTAGGGCCCGGACAAGACAAGAGACCCAGTACTTC
size: many; D: TRBD1; J: TRBJ1-1; length: 13; V: TRBV29-1; CDR3: CSVAGQGNTEAFF; DNA: TGCAGCGTCGCGGGACAGGGGAACACTGAAGCTTTCTTT
size: few; D: TRBD2; J: TRBJ2-2; length: 16; V: TRBV6-5; CDR3: CASSYSTSDLTGELFF; DNA: TGTGCCAGCAGTTACTCGACTAGCGACCTCACCGGGGAGCTGTTTTTT
size: .; D: .; J: TRBJ2-5; length: 14; V: TRBV12-3/TRBV12-4; CDR3: CASSTRIGEETQYF; DNA: TGTGCCAGCAGTACTCGGATAGGTGAAGAGACCCAGTACTTC
size: many; D: .; J: TRBJ1-5; length: 12; V: TRBV20-1; CDR3: CSARMYGQPQHF; DNA: TGCAGTGCTAGAATGTACGGCCAGCCCCAGCATTTT
size: many; D: TRBD1; J: TRBJ2-5; length: 15; V: TRBV7-2; CDR3: CASSARTGAQETQYF; DNA: TGTGCCAGCAGCGCTCGGACAGGAGCCCAAGAGACCCAGTACTTC
size: few; D: .; J: TRBJ2-2; length: 14; V: TRBV7-9; CDR3: CASSPPRDTGELFF; DNA: TGTGCCAGCAGCCCCCCCCGGGACACCGGGGAGCTGTTTTTT
size: many; D: .; J: TRBJ2-1; length: 19; V: TRBV3-1; CDR3: CASSHRSESPTNSYNEQFF; DNA: TGTGCCAGCAGCCATAGGAGTGAATCACCAACCAACTCCTACAATGAGCAGTTCTTC